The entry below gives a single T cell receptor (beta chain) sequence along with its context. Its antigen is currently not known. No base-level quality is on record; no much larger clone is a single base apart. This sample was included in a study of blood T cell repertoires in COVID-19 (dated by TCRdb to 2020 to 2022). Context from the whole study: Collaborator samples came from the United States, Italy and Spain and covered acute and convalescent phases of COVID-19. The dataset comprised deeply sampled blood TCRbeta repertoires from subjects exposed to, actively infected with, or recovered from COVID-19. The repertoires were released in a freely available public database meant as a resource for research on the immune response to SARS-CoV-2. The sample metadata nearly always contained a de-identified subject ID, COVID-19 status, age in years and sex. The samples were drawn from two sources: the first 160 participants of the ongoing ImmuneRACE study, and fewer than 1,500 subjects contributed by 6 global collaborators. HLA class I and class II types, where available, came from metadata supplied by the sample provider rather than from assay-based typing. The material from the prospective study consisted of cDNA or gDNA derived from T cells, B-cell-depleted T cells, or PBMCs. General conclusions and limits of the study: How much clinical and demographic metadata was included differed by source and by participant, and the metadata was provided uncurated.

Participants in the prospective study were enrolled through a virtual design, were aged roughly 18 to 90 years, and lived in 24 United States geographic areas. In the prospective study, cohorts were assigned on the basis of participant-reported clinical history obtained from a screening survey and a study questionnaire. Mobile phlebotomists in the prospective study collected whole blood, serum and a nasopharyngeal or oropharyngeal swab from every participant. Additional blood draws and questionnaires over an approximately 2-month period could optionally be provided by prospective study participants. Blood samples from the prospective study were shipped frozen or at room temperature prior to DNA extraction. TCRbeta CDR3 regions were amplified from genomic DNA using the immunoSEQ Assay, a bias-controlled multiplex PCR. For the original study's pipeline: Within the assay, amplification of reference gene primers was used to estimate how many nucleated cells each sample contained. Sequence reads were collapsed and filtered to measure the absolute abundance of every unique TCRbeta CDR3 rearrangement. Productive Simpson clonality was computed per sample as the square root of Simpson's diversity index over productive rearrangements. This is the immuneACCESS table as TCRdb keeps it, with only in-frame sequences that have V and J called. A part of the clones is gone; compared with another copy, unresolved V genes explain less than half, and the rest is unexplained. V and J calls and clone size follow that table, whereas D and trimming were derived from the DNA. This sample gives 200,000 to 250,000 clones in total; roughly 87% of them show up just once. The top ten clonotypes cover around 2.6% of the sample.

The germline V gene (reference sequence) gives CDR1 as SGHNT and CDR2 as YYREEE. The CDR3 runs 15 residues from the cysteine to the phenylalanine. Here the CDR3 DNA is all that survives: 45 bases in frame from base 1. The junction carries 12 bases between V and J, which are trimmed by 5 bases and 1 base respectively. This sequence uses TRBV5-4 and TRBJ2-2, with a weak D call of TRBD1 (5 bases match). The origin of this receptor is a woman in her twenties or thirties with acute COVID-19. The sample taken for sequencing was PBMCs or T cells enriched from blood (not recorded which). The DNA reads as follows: TGTGCCAGCAGGGCAGGGCACCTGAACACCGGGGAGCTGTTTTTT. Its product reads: CASRAGHLNTGELFF.